The 7 T cell receptor beta chains in this list originate from one sample, sequenced in a study of human T cells and chemical hapten exposure. Indicated time point: pre-sensitization, week 0. Specified treatment: therapeutic diphenylcyclopropenone sensitization with weekly scalp DPC. MiXCR, run by TCRdb on the RACE reads, gives a single entry per CDR3 protein. The sample lists 300,000 to 450,000 distinct CDR3 sequences; 5.1% were seen once. Sequences were derived from whole blood, sampled in connection with sensitization to the hapten diphenylcyclopropenone (DPC). All receptors derive from a woman in her fifties or sixties with alopecia areata. Some clones in this sample may be carry-over from other donors' samples.

This clonotype was observed a few times. Mismatch with germline at one junction end may stem from a read error. V gene TRBV7-8 combines with J gene TRBJ2-3; 8 positions agree with TRBD1. Germline V gene lookup returns CDR1 SGHVS and CDR2 FQNEAQ. The CDR3 runs 15 residues. CDR3 nucleotide sequence: TGTGCCAGCAGCTTGCCCGGGACAGGCACCGATACGCAGTATTTT. Amino acids: CASSLPGTGTDTQYF.

This clonotype was seen at least ten times. V is TRBV9 and J is TRBJ2-3; the match to TRBD2 covers 13 bases. The trim removed 3 bases at V and 1 base at J, leaving 2 bases unmatched. The CDR3 totals 16 residues. Germline-derived CDR1 and CDR2 are SGDLS and YYNGEE. CDR3 in amino acids: CASSAGTSGGTDTQYF. In DNA form, the CDR3 reads TGTGCCAGCAGCGCCGGGACTAGCGGGGGCACAGATACGCAGTATTTT.

This clonotype has only a few counts. The V and J genes are TRBV9 and TRBJ2-6; 9 bases align to TRBD1. V lost 1 base, J lost 0 bases, and 5 bases stayed unmatched. This CDR3 comprises 18 residues. CDR1 is SGDLS, CDR2 YYNGEE, per germline. CDR3 sequence: CASSVSTGGSSGANVLTF. CDR3 DNA: TGTGCCAGCAGCGTATCGACAGGGGGAAGCTCTGGGGCCAACGTCCTGACTTTC.

There are many counts of this clonotype. The J gene is TRBJ1-2, the V gene TRBV4-2; D gene ambiguous. This CDR3 comprises 12 residues. V lost 0 bases to trimming and J lost 4 bases, with 3 bases between them. Germline loops: CDR1 LGHNA, CDR2 YNFKEQ. In DNA, the CDR3 is TGTGCCAGCAGCCAAGAACGCTATGGCTACACCTTC. Translating gives CASSQERYGYTF.

This clonotype was seen at least ten times. CDR3 nucleotide sequence: TGCGCCAGCAGCCAAGTTGACCACCCGGGAGATACGCAGTATTTT. Translating it yields CASSQVDHPGDTQYF. The chain links TRBV4-1 to TRBJ2-3; D not certain. Trimming took 1 base from V and 5 from J, leaving 13 bases between them. This CDR3 spans 15 amino acids. Germline values: CDR1 MGHRA, CDR2 YSYEKL.

V is TRBV2 and J is TRBJ2-7; D not resolved. The CDR3 totals 14 residues. CDR1 and CDR2 from the germline V gene are SNHLY and FYNNEI. V dropped 4 bases and J dropped 4 bases, with 14 bases sitting between them. The CDR3 here is CASSGRRKGYEQYF. The CDR3 DNA reads TGTGCCAGCAGTGGGCGAAGGAAGGGATACGAGCAGTACTTC.

This clonotype was seen ten or more times. The chain combines TRBV20-1 with TRBJ1-1; D uncertain. This CDR3 has 13 residues. Germline V CDR1 and CDR2: DFQATT, SNEGSKA (reference sequence). Trimming took off 0 bases at V and 4 bases at J, with 9 bases between the two ends. The CDR3 spells CSARDTLATEAFF. The CDR3 bases are TGCAGTGCTAGAGATACCTTGGCCACTGAAGCTTTCTTT.